The sequence of this T cell receptor (beta chain) was determined in a study of T cell responses to AZD1222 COVID-19 vaccine. Trimming removed 4 bases from V and 0 bases from J, with 6 bases in between. This CDR3 has 13 amino acids. Germline CDR1 and CDR2: LGHNA and YNFKEQ. Study-level findings and limits: Among those given AZD1222, only five or six were seropositive at baseline.

Sequencing used immunoSEQ multiplex PCR; TCRdb keeps in-frame clones, though not all of them. The table records 99,000 or so clones, 88% of them present only once. With respect to this clone: Antigen specificity is unknown.

The V and J genes are TRBV4-2 and TRBJ2-5, with D perhaps TRBD2 (6 bases). The sample was peripheral blood, taken on day 0 of AZD1222 vaccination. The source of this sequence is an adult in good health. The CDR3 DNA is TGTGCCAGCAGCCGGGAGGACCAAGAGACCCAGTACTTC. Protein sequence: CASSREDQETQYF.